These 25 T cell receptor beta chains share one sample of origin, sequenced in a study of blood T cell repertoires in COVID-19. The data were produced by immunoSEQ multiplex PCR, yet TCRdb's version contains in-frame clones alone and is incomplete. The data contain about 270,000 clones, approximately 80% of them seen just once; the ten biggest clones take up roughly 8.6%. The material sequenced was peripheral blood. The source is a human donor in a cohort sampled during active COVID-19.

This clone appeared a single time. The CDR3 loop is CASSTRQGRPENTEAFF. The DNA of the CDR3 is TGTGCCAGCAGCACCCGACAGGGGCGCCCAGAGAACACTGAAGCTTTCTTT. The rearrangement joins TRBV9 to TRBJ1-1, with 8 positions matching TRBD1. Trimming at V came to 4 bases and at J to 1 base, leaving 12 bases not matched to a gene. The CDR3 extends over 17 amino acids. Germline V lookup: CDR1 SGDLS, CDR2 YYNGEE.

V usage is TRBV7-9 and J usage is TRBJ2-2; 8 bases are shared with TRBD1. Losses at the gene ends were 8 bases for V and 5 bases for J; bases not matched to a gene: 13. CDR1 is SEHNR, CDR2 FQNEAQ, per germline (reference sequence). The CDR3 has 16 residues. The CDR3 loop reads CASGVYGQGPTGELFF. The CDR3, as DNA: TGTGCCAGCGGGGTATACGGACAGGGCCCAACCGGGGAGCTGTTTTTT. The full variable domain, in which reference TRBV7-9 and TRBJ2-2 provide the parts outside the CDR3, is DTGVSQNPRHKITKRGQNVTFRCDPISEHNRLYWYRQTLGQGPEFLTYFQNEAQLEKSRLLSDRFSAERPKGSFSTLEIQRTEQGDSAMYLCASGVYGQGPTGELFFGEGSRLTVL.

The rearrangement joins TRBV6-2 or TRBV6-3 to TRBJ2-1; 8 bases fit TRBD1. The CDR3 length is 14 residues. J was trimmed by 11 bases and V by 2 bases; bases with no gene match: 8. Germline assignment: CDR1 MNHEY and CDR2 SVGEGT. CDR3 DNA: TGTGCCAGCAGTTACGGTCGGGACAGGAGACAGCAGTTCTTC. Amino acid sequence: CASSYGRDRRQQFF.

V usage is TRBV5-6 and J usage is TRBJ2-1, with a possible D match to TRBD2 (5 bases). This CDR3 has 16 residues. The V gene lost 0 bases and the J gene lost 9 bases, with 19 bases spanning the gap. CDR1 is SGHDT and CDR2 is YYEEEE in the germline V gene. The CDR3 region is CASSLVPTLGGGEQFF. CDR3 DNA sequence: TGTGCCAGCAGCTTGGTTCCAACTCTCGGAGGCGGTGAGCAGTTCTTC.

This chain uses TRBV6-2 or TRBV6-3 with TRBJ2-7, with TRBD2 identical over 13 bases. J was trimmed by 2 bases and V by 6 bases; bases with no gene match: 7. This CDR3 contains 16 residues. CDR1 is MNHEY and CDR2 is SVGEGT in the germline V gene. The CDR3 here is CASSRSGLAGAYEQYF. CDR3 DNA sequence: TGTGCCAGCAGCCGCTCCGGACTAGCGGGAGCCTACGAGCAGTACTTC.

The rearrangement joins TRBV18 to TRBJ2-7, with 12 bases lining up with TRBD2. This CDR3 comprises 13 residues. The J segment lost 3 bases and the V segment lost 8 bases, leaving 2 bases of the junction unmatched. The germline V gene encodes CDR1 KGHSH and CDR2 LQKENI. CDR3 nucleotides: TGTGCCAGCCTACTAGCGGGGGGCTACGAGCAGTACTTC. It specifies CASLLAGGYEQYF.

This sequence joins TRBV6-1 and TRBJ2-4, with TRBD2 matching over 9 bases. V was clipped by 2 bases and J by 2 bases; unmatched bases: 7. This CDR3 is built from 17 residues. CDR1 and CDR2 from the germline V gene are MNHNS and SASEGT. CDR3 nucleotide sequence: TGTGCCAGCAGTGAAAATTTGGCTAGCGGGACCAAAAACATTCAGTACTTC. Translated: CASSENLASGTKNIQYF.

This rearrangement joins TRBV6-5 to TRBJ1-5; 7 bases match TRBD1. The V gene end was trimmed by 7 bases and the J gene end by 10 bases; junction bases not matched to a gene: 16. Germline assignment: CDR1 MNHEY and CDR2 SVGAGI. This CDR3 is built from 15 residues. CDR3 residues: CASNRDSRFLSPQHF. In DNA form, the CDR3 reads TGTGCCAGCAACCGGGACAGCCGCTTCCTTTCTCCCCAGCATTTT.

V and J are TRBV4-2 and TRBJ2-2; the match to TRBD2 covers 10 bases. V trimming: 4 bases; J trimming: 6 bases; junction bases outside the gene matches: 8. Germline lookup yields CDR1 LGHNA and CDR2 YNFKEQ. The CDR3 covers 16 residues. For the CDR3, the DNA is TGTGCCAGCAGCCGCGCTAGCGGGGGAGACGCCGGGGAGCTGTTTTTT. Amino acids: CASSRASGGDAGELFF.

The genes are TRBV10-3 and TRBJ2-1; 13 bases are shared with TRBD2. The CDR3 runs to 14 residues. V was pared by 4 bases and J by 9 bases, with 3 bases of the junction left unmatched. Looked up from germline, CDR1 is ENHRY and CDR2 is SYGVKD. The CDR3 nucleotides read TGTGCCATCAGTGTACTAGCGGGAGGGATTGAGCAGTTCTTC. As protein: CAISVLAGGIEQFF.

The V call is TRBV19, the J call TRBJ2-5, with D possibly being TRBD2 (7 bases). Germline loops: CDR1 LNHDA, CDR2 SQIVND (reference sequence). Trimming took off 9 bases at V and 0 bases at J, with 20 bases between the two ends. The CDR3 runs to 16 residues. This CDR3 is CASRRGGHMYQETQYF. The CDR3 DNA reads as TGTGCCAGCCGAAGGGGGGGACACATGTACCAAGAGACCCAGTACTTC.

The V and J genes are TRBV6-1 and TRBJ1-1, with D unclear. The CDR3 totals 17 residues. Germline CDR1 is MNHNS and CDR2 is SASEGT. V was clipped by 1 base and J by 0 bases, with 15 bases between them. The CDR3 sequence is CASSEGPSGPVNTEAFF. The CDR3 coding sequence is TGTGCCAGCAGTGAAGGGCCCTCTGGGCCGGTGAACACTGAAGCTTTCTTT.

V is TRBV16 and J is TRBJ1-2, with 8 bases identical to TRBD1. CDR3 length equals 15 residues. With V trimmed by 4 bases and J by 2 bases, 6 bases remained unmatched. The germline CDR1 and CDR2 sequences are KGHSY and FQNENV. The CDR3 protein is CASSPRQGTNYGYTF. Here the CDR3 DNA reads TGTGCCAGCAGCCCCAGACAGGGGACCAACTATGGCTACACCTTC. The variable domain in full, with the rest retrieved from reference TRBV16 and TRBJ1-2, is GEEVAQTPKHLVRGEGQKAKLYCAPIKGHSYVFWYQQVLKNEFKFLISFQNENVFDETGMPKERFSAKCLPNSPCSLEIQATKLEDSAVYFCASSPRQGTNYGYTFGSGTRLTVV.

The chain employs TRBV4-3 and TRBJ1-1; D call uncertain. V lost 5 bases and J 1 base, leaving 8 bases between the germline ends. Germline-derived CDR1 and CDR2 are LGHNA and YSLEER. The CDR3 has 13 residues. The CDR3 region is CASSSYKNTEAFF. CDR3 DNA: TGCGCCAGCAGCTCCTATAAGAACACTGAAGCTTTCTTT.

The CDR3 loop reads CASSKGPTQPQHF. DNA of the CDR3: TGTGCCAGCAGTAAGGGGCCCACTCAGCCCCAGCATTTT. The gene calls are TRBV2 and TRBJ1-5; TRBD1 is a possible D gene (5 bases). The germline V and J ends were trimmed by 5 bases and 6 bases, with 11 bases remaining between them. The CDR3 sequence is 13 residues long. CDR1 is SNHLY and CDR2 is FYNNEI in the germline V gene.

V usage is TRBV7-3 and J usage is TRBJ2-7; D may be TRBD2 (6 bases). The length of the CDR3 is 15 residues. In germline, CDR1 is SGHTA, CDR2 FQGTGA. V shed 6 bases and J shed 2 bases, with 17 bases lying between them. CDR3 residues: CASSMGVGGTYEQYF. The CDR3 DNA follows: TGTGCCAGCAGTATGGGGGTTGGCGGGACCTACGAGCAGTACTTC. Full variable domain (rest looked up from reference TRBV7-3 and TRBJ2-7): GAGVSQTPSNKVTEKGKYVELRCDPISGHTALYWYRQSLGQGPEFLIYFQGTGAADDSGLPNDRFFAVRPEGSVSTLKIQRTERGDSAVYLCASSMGVGGTYEQYFGPGTRLTVT.

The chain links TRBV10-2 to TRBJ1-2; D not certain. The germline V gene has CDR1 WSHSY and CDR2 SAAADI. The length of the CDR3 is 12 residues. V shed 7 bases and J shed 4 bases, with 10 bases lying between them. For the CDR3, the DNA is TGCGCCAGCATGGACTCAGGCTATGGCTACACCTTC. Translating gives CASMDSGYGYTF.

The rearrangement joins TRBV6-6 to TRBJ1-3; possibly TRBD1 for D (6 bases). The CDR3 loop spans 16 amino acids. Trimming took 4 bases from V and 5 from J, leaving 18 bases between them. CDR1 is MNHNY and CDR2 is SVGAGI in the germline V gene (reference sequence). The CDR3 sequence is CASSSSGQGNRNTIYF. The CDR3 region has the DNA TGTGCCAGCAGTTCGTCGGGGCAGGGGAACCGAAACACCATATATTTT.

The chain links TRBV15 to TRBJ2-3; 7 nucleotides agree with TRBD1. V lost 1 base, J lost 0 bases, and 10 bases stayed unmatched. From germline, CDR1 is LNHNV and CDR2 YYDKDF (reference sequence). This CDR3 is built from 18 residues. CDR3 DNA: TGTGCCACCAGCAGAGGCAGACAGGGACGTTCTAGCACAGATACGCAGTATTTT. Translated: CATSRGRQGRSSTDTQYF. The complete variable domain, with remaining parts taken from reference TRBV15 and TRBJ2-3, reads DAMVIQNPRYQVTQFGKPVTLSCSQTLNHNVMYWYQQKSSQAPKLLFHYYDKDFNNEADTPDNFQSRRPNTSFCFLDIRSPGLGDTAMYLCATSRGRQGRSSTDTQYFGPGTRLTVL.

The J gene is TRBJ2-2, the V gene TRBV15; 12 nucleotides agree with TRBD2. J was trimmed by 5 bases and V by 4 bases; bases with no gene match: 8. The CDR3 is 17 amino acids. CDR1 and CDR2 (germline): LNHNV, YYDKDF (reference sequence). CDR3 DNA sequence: TGTGCCACCAGCACCTTGACTAGCGGGAGAACAACCGGGGAGCTGTTTTTT. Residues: CATSTLTSGRTTGELFF.

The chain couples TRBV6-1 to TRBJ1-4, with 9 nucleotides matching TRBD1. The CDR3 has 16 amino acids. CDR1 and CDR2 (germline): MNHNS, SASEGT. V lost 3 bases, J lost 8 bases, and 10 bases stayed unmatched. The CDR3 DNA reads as TGTGCCAGCAGTGACCTACCGACAGGGGGTCGGGAAAAACTGTTTTTT. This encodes CASSDLPTGGREKLFF.

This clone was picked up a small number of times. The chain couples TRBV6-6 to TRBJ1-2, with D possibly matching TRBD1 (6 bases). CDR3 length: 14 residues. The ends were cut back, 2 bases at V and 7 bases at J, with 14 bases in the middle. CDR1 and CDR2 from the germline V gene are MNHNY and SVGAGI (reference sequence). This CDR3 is CASSYSGGQGGYTF. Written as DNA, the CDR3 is TGTGCCAGCAGTTACAGCGGGGGGCAGGGTGGCTACACCTTC.

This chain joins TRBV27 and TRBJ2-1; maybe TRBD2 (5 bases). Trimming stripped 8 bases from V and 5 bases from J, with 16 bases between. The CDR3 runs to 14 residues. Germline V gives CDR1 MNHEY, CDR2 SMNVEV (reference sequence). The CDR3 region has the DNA TGTGCCAGCTCGAAACGAGGGTTAAACAATGAGCAGTTCTTC. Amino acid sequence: CASSKRGLNNEQFF.

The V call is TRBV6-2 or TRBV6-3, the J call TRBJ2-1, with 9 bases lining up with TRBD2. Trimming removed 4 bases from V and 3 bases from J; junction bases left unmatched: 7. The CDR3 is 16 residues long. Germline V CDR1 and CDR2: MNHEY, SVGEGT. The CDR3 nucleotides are TGTGCCAGCAGTTCGGCGCGGGGGGGCAACTACAATGAGCAGTTCTTC. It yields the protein CASSSARGGNYNEQFF.

The CDR3 DNA follows: TGTGCCAGTAGTGAAGCGCTATACAATGAGCAGTTCTTC. It specifies CASSEALYNEQFF. The chain joins TRBV19 to TRBJ2-1; D remains ambiguous. CDR3 length: 13 amino acids. Trimming removed 5 bases from V and 4 bases from J, with 9 bases in between. Germline loops: CDR1 LNHDA, CDR2 SQIVND (reference sequence).